This T cell receptor beta chain was observed in a study of cytomegalovirus exposure and HLA in healthy donors listed by TCRdb under 2017. Context from the whole study: In an earlier analysis of 550 to 750 of the donors, 276 Gb of sequence data and approximately 100 million unique TCR beta sequences from about 179 million T cells were reported. Along with the approximately 700-subject first cohort, a separate validation cohort of some 130 different subjects was used. Every discovery cohort repertoire had been produced on one sequencing platform. Of the approximately 400 genotyped donors, 75% to 85% were placed in the genetic ancestry cluster associated with self-reported Caucasian donors. Typing coverage differed by locus: A, B, C, DRB1 and DQB1 were typed in roughly 620-630 donors, DQA1 in about 560, DPA1 in 600 to 610, and DPB1 in 400 to 490. To predict cytomegalovirus infection status, the study combined high-throughput TCR immunosequencing, statistical association of individual TCRs with disease status, and machine learning. To study patterns of TCR occurrence, a later analysis re-analyzed previously published TCR beta repertoires from hundreds of donors and added high-resolution HLA genotyping. Using immunosequencing, the study profiled T cell repertoires from 500 to 800 subjects and related those repertoires to cytomegalovirus serostatus. Rather than drawing on any new phenotypic data, the later analysis identified candidate immune exposures from TCR beta sequences and the way those sequences occurred across donors. Several DR-DQ haplotypes were treated as single units for association and clustering because of strong linkage in the cohort. Alongside the repertoire data, information on donor age, sex, ethnicity and CMV serostatus was compiled. The study was designed to test whether signatures of past pathogen exposure could be identified by cataloging public T cell receptors. An earlier analysis of some 600 of the donors applied high-throughput TCR beta sequencing to assess whether each TCR beta V gene segment acted as functional or pseudogenic. Across 300 to 500 genotyped donors of the cohort, an average of about 200,000 unique TCR beta nucleotide sequences per donor were sequenced, and 15% to 20% of those sequences were non-productive. HLA typing covered class I and class II loci at four-digit resolution. An early release that covered around 590 HLA-typed donors contained about 300 gigabases of sequencing data and about 93 million unique TCR sequences. In a later genetic analysis, genome-wide SNP genotypes for 398 of the 666 donors were used, and that subset was treated as a discovery cohort. General findings and caveats noted by the study authors: For the cohort, immune exposure information was limited to CMV serostatus. Presence/absence analyses assumed roughly uniform sequencing depth across donors, an assumption that may not hold. Only TCR beta chains were sequenced in this cohort, and the absence of alpha or paired-chain data limited detectable features. An earlier analysis of some 560 of the donors showed that most TCR beta V segments appeared in productive rearrangements either about 87% or about 30% of the time, which broadly matched IMGT annotations. It was suggested by the authors that the approach could potentially be generalized to other disease states and immunological phenotypes. A cluster of highly shared sequence variants was judged likely to represent a technical artifact of the sequencing pipeline. At a false discovery rate of 0.05, a later analysis linked 15,000 to 20,000 TCR beta sequences to specific HLA alleles. An association between a missense DCLRE1C variant and V-gene and J-gene trimming of TCR beta chains was found in a later genetic analysis and replicated in an independent cohort. The study listed around 160 TCR beta chains as associated with cytomegalovirus. According to a later analysis, parvovirus B19, influenza, CMV and Epstein-Barr virus appeared linked to several top co-occurrence clusters. The earlier analysis of nearly 600 of the donors excluded about 16 rarely observed V segments, including chromosome 9 orphons, because counts were too low. A later genetic analysis reported fewer N-insertions in productive TCRs among donors in an Asian-associated ancestry cluster than the roughly 700-donor mean. In both the original and validation cohorts, the classifier was reported to diagnose cytomegalovirus status with high specificity and sensitivity. HLA typing was unavailable for some donors at each locus, so association tests used only the typed subset. Correlated functional status among segregating V segments might be attributable to linkage disequilibrium, but an unknown experimental factor could not be ruled out. Three of the identified cytomegalovirus-associated TCR beta chains were confirmed in vitro to be specific for cytomegalovirus antigens. In a later analysis, most CMV-associated TCR beta chains were found to appear HLA-restricted, with HLA associations seemingly driven largely by CMV exposure. In a later analysis, HLA-associated TCR beta chains showed more clonal expansion and lower generation probabilities than non-associated chains that were equally common. Assigning TCR associations to individual alleles was difficult when HLA alleles, especially DR and DQ, strongly co-occurred. In a later analysis, the rate of TCR association differed among HLA loci, with DRB1 alleles having the most associated TCRs and HLA-C alleles having the fewest. A further reported finding was that TCR beta sequences accurately predicted the HLA-A and HLA-B alleles for most subjects in the first cohort. Most TCR sequences were seen in very few donors, while some public TCRs were found in many individuals.

The cohort consisted of 600 or so healthy bone marrow donors. At the time of sampling, every cohort member was nominally healthy, though immune exposures that went unrecorded were likely present. The donor tested CMV seronegative, placing the donor among the 350 to 400 seronegative members of the cohort. Every donor gave a peripheral blood sample, and the peripheral blood mononuclear cells from that sample were used for TCR beta sequencing. Genomic DNA extraction from the blood cell samples was performed with the Qiagen DNeasy Blood Extraction Kit. Concerning this clone: Its antigen target is currently unknown.

Receptor libraries were prepared by the immunoSEQ multiplex PCR assay. For the multiplex PCR, a mixture combining 60 forward primers for TCR Vbeta segments and 13 reverse primers for TCR Jbeta segments was used. Amplification of the CDR3 region of rearranged TCR beta genes was performed with a multiplex PCR assay on genomic DNA. On the Illumina HiSeq System, the amplified TCR beta libraries were sequenced as 87-base-pair reads. The study's own analysis went as follows. In a later analysis, tens of millions of unique TCR beta chains were counted across the approximately 620 repertoires, and roughly 10 million of these chains were shared by at least two donors. To remove PCR and sequencing errors, raw reads were error-corrected and collapsed into unique sequences using a nearest-neighbor algorithm that merged closely related sequences. Alignment of CDR3 sequences to IMGT reference sequences was used to assign V, D and J gene segments. For a sequence to be retained, a match of at least six nucleotides to both a V gene segment and a J gene segment was required. A rearrangement was called productive if the CDR3 had no stop codons and remained in frame with V and J, and every other rearrangement was called non-productive. Following IMGT convention, CDR3 was defined as the stretch from the second conserved V-encoded cysteine up to the conserved J-encoded phenylalanine. Sequences without an unambiguous match to a single V gene segment were excluded from the earlier analysis of almost 600 of the donors. An earlier analysis of some 500 of the donors classified V segments as functional when productive rearrangements were above 56.7% and as segregating when the standard deviation between donors was above 5%. To diagnose cytomegalovirus status from the catalog of TCR beta chain sequences, a statistical classification framework was built. In a later analysis, TCR nucleotide sequences were compared against IMGT/GENE-DB human TR gene sequences so that V and J genes could be assigned. Using the TCRdist pipeline, a later analysis assigned CDR3 sequences along with most-parsimonious VDJ recombination scenarios. In a later analysis, each TCR beta chain was defined by its CDR3 amino acid sequence together with its V-gene family, and reads lacking a unique V-gene family were excluded. A later analysis removed several hundred highly shared, low-generation-probability nucleotide sequences to deal with suspected cross-contamination and a sequencing artifact. In a later analysis, a clonal expansion index for each public chain was calculated from normalized within-repertoire ranks of inferred template counts. Generation probabilities in a later analysis came from a VDJ recombination model fitted to out-of-frame rearrangements, and those results were checked against IGoR. Hypergeometric tests were used in a later analysis to score TCR-TCR, TCR-HLA and TCR-CMV co-occurrence, with a repertoire-size bias correction applied to the TCR pairs. In a later analysis, false discovery rates were estimated by permuting HLA or CMV assignments 20 times. A later analysis grouped co-occurring TCRs with DBSCAN, adding TCRdist sequence similarity when clustering within HLA-allele-positive subsets. Co-occurrence clustering excluded repertoires with fewer than 30,000 or more than 120,000 public chains, plus five with anomalous nucleotide sharing. Not all clones reach the TCRdb copy of this immuneACCESS table, which keeps in-frame sequences only. Checked studies attribute under half of the gap to unresolved V genes and leave the rest unexplained. V and J calls plus clone size are reproduced from that table; the DNA served to infer D and trimming. The sample table includes some 41,000 clones. The biggest ten clones account for about 6.3% of the sample.

The TCR originated in a man under 40 in good health and CMV-seronegative. Sequences were obtained from PBMCs.

The CDR3 in this case is CAIPRTGDSYEQYF. At the DNA level, the sequence is TGTGCCATTCCTCGGACAGGGGACTCCTACGAGCAGTACTTC. The rearranged chain carries TRBV2 and TRBJ2-7, with 9 central nucleotides matching TRBD1. V has 10 bases trimmed and J has 0 bases trimmed; junction bases matching no gene number 7. CDR1 and CDR2, per the germline V gene, are SNHLY and FYNNEI. The CDR3 starts with the cysteine, ends with the phenylalanine, and has 14 residues. Only the CDR3 DNA stays, 42 bases, in frame from base 1.